Below are 12 T cell receptor beta chains sequenced from a single sample in a study of T-cell memory formation after mild COVID-19. TCRdb recomputed calls from the 5' RACE reads with MiXCR, one row per CDR3 protein. The table has under 550,000 distinct CDR3 sequences, around a sixth seen once; the top ten hold roughly 12%. The sequenced sample consisted of PBMCs or a T cell subset sorted from them (not recorded which). Receptor source: an adult woman who had mild COVID-19 (a few samples of this study predate the infection). Cell type and time point are not known.

This clonotype was detected many times. The J gene is TRBJ1-6, the V gene TRBV25-1; no definite D call. V was trimmed by 6 bases and J by 8 bases, leaving 11 bases between them. Looked up from germline, CDR1 is MGHDK and CDR2 is SYGVNS. There are 13 residues in the CDR3. CDR3 residues: CASRRGTDSPLHF. The CDR3 DNA follows: TGTGCCAGCAGGCGAGGTACGGATTCACCCCTCCACTTT.

V and J are TRBV20-1 and TRBJ2-5, with 12 positions matching TRBD2. CDR3 size: 15 residues. Germline V gene lookup returns CDR1 DFQATT and CDR2 SNEGSKA (reference sequence). V shed 5 bases, J shed 5 bases, and the junction held 9 bases outside the gene matches. The chain's CDR3 is CSAPTSGGPSETQYF. CDR3 in DNA: TGCAGTGCTCCAACTAGCGGGGGGCCCTCGGAGACCCAGTACTTC.

The V gene is TRBV4-1, the J gene TRBJ2-2; D gene uncertain. Looked up from germline, CDR1 is MGHRA and CDR2 is YSYEKL. This CDR3 region has 14 residues. V was shortened by 4 bases and J by 2 bases, with 8 bases between the two germline ends. The CDR3 DNA reads TGCGCCAGCAGCCGAGATGACAACACCGGGGAGCTGTTTTTT. It translates to CASSRDDNTGELFF.

This clonotype was picked up a small number of times. This sequence joins TRBV5-1 and TRBJ2-7; 12 bases align to TRBD2. The germline gives CDR1 SGHRS, CDR2 YFSETQ. This CDR3 contains 18 residues. V dropped 3 bases and J dropped 0; count of bases not matched to a gene: 10. CDR3 sequence (DNA): TGCGCCAGCAGCTCTTTAGGTCTAGCGGGAGGGGACTCCTACGAGCAGTACTTC. It translates to CASSSLGLAGGDSYEQYF.

The chain employs TRBV5-1 and TRBJ1-1; 7 bases are a match to TRBD1. The CDR3 consists of 15 residues. After removal of 4 bases from V and 0 bases from J, the junction contained 6 bases not matched to a gene. Germline CDR1 SGHRS, CDR2 YFSETQ. The CDR3 reads CASSTTGDVNTEAFF. The CDR3, as DNA: TGCGCCAGCAGCACAACAGGGGACGTGAACACTGAAGCTTTCTTT. Drawing the rest from reference TRBV5-1 and TRBJ1-1, the complete variable domain is KAGVTQTPRYLIKTRGQQVTLSCSPISGHRSVSWYQQTPGQGLQFLFEYFSETQRNKGNFPGRFSGRQFSNSRSEMNVSTLELGDSALYLCASSTTGDVNTEAFFGQGTRLTVV.

This clonotype was detected a few times. The J gene is TRBJ2-1, the V gene TRBV29-1; D is uncertain. V was clipped by 2 bases and J by 9 bases, with 17 bases between them. The germline gives CDR1 SQVTM, CDR2 ANQGSEA. The CDR3 consists of 14 residues. DNA for the CDR3: TGCAGCGTTGAAATCAGTCGCAAATGGGGTGAGCAGTTCTTC. The encoded protein is CSVEISRKWGEQFF.

The rearrangement joins TRBV4-1 to TRBJ1-1; D remains ambiguous. Per germline, CDR1 MGHRA and CDR2 YSYEKL. The CDR3 has 15 residues. V was trimmed by 2 bases and J by 0 bases, leaving 10 bases between them. This chain's CDR3 is CASSQTGLLNTEAFF. As DNA, the CDR3 is TGCGCCAGCAGCCAAACTGGACTGCTGAACACTGAAGCTTTCTTT.

J is TRBJ2-5 and V is TRBV6-4, with TRBD2 as a possible D gene (6 bases). Germline loops: CDR1 MRHNA, CDR2 SNTAGT. This CDR3 has 13 residues. The V gene lost 4 bases and the J gene lost 7 bases, with 13 bases spanning the gap. CDR3 loop: CASSGLALGTQYF. The CDR3 nucleotides are TGTGCCAGCAGTGGTCTAGCGCTAGGGACCCAGTACTTC.

V and J are TRBV7-8 and TRBJ2-5; D gene ambiguous. Trimming removed 5 bases from V and 2 bases from J, with 15 bases in between. Looked up from germline, CDR1 is SGHVS and CDR2 is FQNEAQ. This CDR3 has 15 residues. This CDR3 is CASSPRNFQQETQYF. The CDR3 bases are TGTGCCAGCAGCCCCCGCAACTTCCAGCAAGAGACCCAGTACTTC.

The chain uses TRBV10-3 and TRBJ2-7; 10 bases agree with TRBD2. The J segment lost 4 bases and the V segment lost 7 bases, leaving 10 bases of the junction unmatched. Germline assignment: CDR1 ENHRY and CDR2 SYGVKD. This CDR3 comprises 15 residues. CDR3 sequence reads: CAINSPSGSRYEQYF. CDR3 nucleotides: TGTGCCATCAATAGTCCTAGCGGGAGCCGATACGAGCAGTACTTC.

For this clonotype: Germline is not matched at one junction end, which may reflect a read error. This chain joins TRBV7-7 and TRBJ2-1; D call uncertain. CDR3 length equals 13 residues. Looked up from germline, CDR1 is SSHAT and CDR2 is FNYEAQ (reference sequence). The CDR3 loop is CASSIDSYNEQFF. In DNA form, the CDR3 reads TGTGCTAGCAGTATCGATTCCTACAATGAGCAGTTCTTC. Based on the CDR3 plus reference TRBV7-7 and TRBJ2-1, the full variable domain is GAGVSQSPRYKVTKRGQDVTLRCDPISSHATLYWYQQALGQGPEFLTYFNYEAQPDKSGLPSDRFSAERPEGSISTLTIQRTEQRDSAMYRCASSIDSYNEQFFGPGTRLTVL.

This clonotype was counted a few times. The V gene is TRBV20-1, the J gene TRBJ1-2, with D possibly matching TRBD1 (5 bases). This CDR3 has 12 amino acids. Germline CDR1 DFQATT, CDR2 SNEGSKA (reference sequence). Deletions cut 1 base from V and 4 bases from J, with 7 bases between. The DNA for the CDR3 is TGCAGTGCTAGAGCGGGGCCCTATGGCTACACCTTC. Protein sequence: CSARAGPYGYTF.